The 2 T cell receptor beta chains in this list originate from one sample, sequenced in a study of blood T cells in healthy people across ages. The authors ran a second PCR of roughly 7 to 11 cycles using a sample-barcoded 5' primer and a J-beta primer mix. TCRdb recomputed calls from the 5' RACE reads with MiXCR, one row per CDR3 protein. The sample lists some 1,800,000 distinct CDR3 sequences; roughly 43% were seen once. The sample comprised blood. The receptors were sampled from a human donor in good health.

This clonotype was seen more than once but under ten times. This chain links TRBV12-5 with TRBJ2-1; D remains ambiguous. Germline V gives CDR1 LGHNT, CDR2 FRNRAP. The CDR3 contains 14 residues. Trimming shortened V by 5 bases and J by 8 bases, and 16 bases separated the two germline ends. In nucleotides, the CDR3 is TGTGCTAGTGGTCTCGGCCCTCCTATGGATGAGCAGTTCTTC. As protein: CASGLGPPMDEQFF. The whole variable domain, remainder taken from reference TRBV12-5 and TRBJ2-1, is DARVTQTPRHKVTEMGQEVTMRCQPILGHNTVFWYRQTMMQGLELLAYFRNRAPLDDSGMPKDRFSAEMPDATLATLKIQPSEPRDSAVYFCASGLGPPMDEQFFGPGTRLTVL.

This clonotype has more than one count but fewer than ten. CDR3 nucleotides: TGTGCCAGCAGTCTCCCGGGAACCCGGTACTACGAGCAGTACTTC. Protein sequence: CASSLPGTRYYEQYF. V usage is TRBV28 and J usage is TRBJ2-7, with TRBD2 as a possible D gene (5 bases). Germline V gene lookup returns CDR1 MDHEN and CDR2 SYDVKM. The CDR3 consists of 15 residues. Trimming stripped 5 bases from V and 3 bases from J, with 17 bases between.